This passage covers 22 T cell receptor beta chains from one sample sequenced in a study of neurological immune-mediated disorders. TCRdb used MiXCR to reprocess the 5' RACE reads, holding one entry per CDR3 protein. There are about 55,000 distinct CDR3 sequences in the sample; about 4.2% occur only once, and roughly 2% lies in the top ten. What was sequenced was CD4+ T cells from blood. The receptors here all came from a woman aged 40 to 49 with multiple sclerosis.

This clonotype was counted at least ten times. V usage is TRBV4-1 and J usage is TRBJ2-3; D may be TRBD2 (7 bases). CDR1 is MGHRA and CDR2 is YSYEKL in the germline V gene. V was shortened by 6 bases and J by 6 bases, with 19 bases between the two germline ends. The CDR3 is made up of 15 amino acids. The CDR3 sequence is CASRRGGVGSDTQYF. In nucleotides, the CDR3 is TGCGCCAGCAGAAGGGGGGGGGTTGGGAGTGATACGCAGTATTTT.

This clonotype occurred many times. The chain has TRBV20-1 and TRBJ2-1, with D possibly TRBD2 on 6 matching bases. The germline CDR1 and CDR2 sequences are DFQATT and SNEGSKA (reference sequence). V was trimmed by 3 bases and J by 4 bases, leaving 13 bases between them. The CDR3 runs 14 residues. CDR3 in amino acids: CSASSGGTYNEQFF. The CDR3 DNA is TGCAGTGCTAGTTCTGGCGGGACTTACAATGAGCAGTTCTTC.

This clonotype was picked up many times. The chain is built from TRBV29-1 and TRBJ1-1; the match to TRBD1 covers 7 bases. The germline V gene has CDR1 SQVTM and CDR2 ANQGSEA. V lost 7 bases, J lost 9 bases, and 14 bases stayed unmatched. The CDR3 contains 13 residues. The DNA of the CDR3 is TGCAGCGCCCTGCTGAGGGGACAGTTGCAAGCTTTCTTT. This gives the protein CSALLRGQLQAFF.

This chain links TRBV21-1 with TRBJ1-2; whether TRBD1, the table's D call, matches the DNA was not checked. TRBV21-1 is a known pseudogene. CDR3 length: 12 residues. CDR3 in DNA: TGTGCCAGCACCTTGACAGGGAAAGGCTACACCTTC. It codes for CASTLTGKGYTF.

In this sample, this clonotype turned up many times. The CDR3 loop reads CASSFGGEDTQYF. The CDR3 DNA follows: TGTGCCAGCAGTTTCGGCGGGGAGGATACGCAGTATTTT. The V and J genes are TRBV12-3 or TRBV12-4 and TRBJ2-3, with D tentatively TRBD2 (6 bases). The CDR3 spans 13 residues. V lost 3 bases and J 6 bases, leaving 10 bases between the germline ends.

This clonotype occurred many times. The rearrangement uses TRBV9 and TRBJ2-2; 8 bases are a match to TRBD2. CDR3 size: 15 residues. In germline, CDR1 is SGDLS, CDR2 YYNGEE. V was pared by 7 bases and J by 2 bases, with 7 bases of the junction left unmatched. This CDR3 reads CASARAGGNTGELFF. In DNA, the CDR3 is TGTGCCAGCGCCAGGGCGGGGGGTAACACCGGGGAGCTGTTTTTT.

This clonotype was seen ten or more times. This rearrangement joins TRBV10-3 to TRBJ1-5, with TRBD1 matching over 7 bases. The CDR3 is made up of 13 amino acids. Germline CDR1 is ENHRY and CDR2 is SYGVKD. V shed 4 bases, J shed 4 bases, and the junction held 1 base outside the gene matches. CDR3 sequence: CAISGGQNQPQHF. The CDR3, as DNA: TGTGCCATCAGTGGGGGACAGAATCAGCCCCAGCATTTT.

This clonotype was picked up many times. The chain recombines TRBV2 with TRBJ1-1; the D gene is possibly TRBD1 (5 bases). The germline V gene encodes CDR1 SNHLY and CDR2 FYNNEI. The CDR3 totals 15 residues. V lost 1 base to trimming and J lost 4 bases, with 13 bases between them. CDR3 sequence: CASSEGRGSGTEAFF. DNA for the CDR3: TGTGCCAGCAGTGAAGGAAGGGGATCGGGCACTGAAGCTTTCTTT.

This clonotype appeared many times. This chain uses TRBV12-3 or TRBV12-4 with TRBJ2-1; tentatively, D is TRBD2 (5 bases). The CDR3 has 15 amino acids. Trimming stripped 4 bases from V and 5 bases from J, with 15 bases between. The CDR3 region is CASSWVTGKDNEQFF. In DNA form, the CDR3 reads TGTGCCAGCAGTTGGGTCACGGGGAAGGACAATGAGCAGTTCTTC.

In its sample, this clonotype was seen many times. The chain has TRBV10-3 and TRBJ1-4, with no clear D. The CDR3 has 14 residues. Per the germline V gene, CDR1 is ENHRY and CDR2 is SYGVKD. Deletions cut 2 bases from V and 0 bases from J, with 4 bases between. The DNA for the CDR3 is TGTGCCATCAGTGAGCCGACAACTAATGAAAAACTGTTTTTT. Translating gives CAISEPTTNEKLFF.

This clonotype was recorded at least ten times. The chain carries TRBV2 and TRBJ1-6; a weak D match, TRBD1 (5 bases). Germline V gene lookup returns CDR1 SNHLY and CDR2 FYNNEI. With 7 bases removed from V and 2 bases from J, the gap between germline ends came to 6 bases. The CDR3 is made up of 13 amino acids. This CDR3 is CASKGTYNSPLHF. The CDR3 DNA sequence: TGTGCCAGCAAGGGGACCTATAATTCACCCCTCCACTTT.

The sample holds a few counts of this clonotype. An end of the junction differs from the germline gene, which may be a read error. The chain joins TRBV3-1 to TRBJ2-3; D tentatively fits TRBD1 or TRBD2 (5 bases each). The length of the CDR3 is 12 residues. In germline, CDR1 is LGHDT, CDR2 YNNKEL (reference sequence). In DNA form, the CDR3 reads TGTGCCAGCAGCCAGGGCCGGGACCGGAATCGGTTT. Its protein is CASSQGRDRNRF.

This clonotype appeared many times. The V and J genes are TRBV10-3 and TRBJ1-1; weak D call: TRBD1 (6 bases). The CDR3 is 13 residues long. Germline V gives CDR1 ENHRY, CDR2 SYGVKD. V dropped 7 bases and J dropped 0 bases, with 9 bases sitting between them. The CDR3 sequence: CAITGQLNTEAFF. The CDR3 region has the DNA TGTGCCATCACAGGACAGCTGAACACTGAAGCTTTCTTT.

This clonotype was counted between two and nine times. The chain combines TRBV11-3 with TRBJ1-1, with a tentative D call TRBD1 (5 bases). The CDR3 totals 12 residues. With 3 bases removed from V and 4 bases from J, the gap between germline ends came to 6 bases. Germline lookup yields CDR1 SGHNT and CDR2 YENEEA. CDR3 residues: CASSFGGTEAFF. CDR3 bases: TGTGCCAGCAGCTTCGGGGGCACTGAAGCTTTCTTT.

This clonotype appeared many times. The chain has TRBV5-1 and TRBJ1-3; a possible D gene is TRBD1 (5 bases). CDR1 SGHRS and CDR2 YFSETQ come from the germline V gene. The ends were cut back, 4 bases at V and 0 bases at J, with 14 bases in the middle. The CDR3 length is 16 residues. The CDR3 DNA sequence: TGCGCCAGCAGCCAGAAGTTGGGGGTCTCTGGAAACACCATATATTTT. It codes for CASSQKLGVSGNTIYF.

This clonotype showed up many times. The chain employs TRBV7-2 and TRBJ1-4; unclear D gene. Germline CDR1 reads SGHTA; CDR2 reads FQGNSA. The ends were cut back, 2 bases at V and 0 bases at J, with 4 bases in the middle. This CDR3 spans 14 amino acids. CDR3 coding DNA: TGTGCCAGCAGCTTAAGTCCAACTAATGAAAAACTGTTTTTT. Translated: CASSLSPTNEKLFF.

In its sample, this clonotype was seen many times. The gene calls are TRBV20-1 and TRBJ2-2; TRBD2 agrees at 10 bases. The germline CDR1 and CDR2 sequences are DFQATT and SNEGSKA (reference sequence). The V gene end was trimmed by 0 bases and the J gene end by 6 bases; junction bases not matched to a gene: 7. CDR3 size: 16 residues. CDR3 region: CSARDRRSGGAGELFF. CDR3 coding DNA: TGCAGTGCTAGAGATAGGAGAAGCGGGGGGGCCGGGGAGCTGTTTTTT.

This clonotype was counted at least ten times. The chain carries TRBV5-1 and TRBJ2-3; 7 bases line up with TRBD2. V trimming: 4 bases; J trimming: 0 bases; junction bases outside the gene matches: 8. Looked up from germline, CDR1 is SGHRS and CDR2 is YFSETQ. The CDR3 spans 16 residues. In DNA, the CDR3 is TGCGCCAGCAGCCGGGGGGACCGGACTAGCACAGATACGCAGTATTTT. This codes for CASSRGDRTSTDTQYF.

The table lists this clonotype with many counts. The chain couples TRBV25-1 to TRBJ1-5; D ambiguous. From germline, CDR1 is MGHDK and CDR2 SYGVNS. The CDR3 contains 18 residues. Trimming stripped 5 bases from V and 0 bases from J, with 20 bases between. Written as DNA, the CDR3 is TGTGCCAGCAGTAGACGAGAGCCGGTGCCGTATAGCAATCAGCCCCAGCATTTT. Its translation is CASSRREPVPYSNQPQHF. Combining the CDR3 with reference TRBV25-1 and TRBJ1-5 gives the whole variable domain EADIYQTPRYLVIGTGKKITLECSQTMGHDKMYWYQQDPGMELHLIHYSYGVNSTEKGDLSSESTVSRIRTEHFPLTLESARPSHTSQYLCASSRREPVPYSNQPQHFGDGTRLSIL.

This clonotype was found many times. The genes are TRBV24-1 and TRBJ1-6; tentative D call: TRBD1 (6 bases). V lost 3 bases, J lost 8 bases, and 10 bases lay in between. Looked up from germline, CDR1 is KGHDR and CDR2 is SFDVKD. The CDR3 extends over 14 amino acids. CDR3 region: CATSDGQGHSPLHF. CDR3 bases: TGTGCCACCAGTGATGGTCAGGGGCATTCACCCCTCCACTTT.

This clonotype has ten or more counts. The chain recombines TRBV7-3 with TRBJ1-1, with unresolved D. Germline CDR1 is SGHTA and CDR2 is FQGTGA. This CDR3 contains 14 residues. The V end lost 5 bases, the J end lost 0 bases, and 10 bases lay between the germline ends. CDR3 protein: CASSLRSVNTEAFF. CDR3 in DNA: TGTGCCAGCAGCCTCAGGAGTGTGAACACTGAAGCTTTCTTT.

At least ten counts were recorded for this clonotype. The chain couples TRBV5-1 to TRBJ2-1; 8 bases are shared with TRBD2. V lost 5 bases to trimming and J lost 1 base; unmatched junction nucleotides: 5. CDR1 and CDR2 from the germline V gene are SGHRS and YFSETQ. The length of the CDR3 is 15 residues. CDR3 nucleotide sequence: TGCGCCAGCAGTTCTTTAGCGGGGTCCTACAATGAGCAGTTCTTC. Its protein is CASSSLAGSYNEQFF.